This TCR beta chain originates from a study of CD4 T cells in relation to SARS-CoV-2 and coronaviruses (dated by TCRdb to the early 2020s). Background on the whole study: Using patient-derived lymphoblastoid cell lines, the shared crossreactive spike epitopes were mapped to their HLA restriction. At the level of individual TCR clonotypes, the study measured memory CD4+ T cell crossreactivity between SARS-CoV-2 spike protein and common cold coronavirus spike proteins. The Adaptive Biotechnologies TCR-sequencing kit was used for samples from a few pre-COVID donors and for the naive versus memory experiments, whereas the other data were Illumina-based. A different, Illumina-based TCR-beta assay was used to sequence expansion assays from other donors in the study.

For this chain, trimming is 0 bases at the V end and 6 bases at the J end, and the number of junction bases without a gene match is 8. CDR1 is given as SGHAT and CDR2 as FQNNGV, both from the germline V gene. The CDR3 runs 15 residues from the cysteine to the phenylalanine. Of all the DNA, just the CDR3 is kept, 45 bases in frame from base 1. CD4+ T cells from unexposed donors were collected before the COVID-19 pandemic (2011-2018). To separate naive from memory CD4+ T cells, cryopreserved PBMCs first underwent CD4 enrichment and then EasySep naive CD4+ T cell enrichment. The leukapheresis product for the unexposed donors was obtained through commercial purchase. Ficoll-Paque PLUS gradient centrifugation was used to isolate PBMCs from either whole blood or leukapheresis product. PBMCs were either cryopreserved at -140°C or used fresh in the expansion assay. The QIAamp Micro DNA Kit was used to extract genomic DNA from the CD4+ T cells.

Overall study outcomes, separate from this receptor: No donor contributed both pre-pandemic and post-infection samples, which limited tracing the source of pre-existing responses. Memory CD4+ clonotypes crossrecognizing SARS-CoV-2 and at least one common cold coronavirus spike were found in approximately 60% of donors. Crossreactive clones showed significantly weaker SARS-CoV-2-driven expansion than monoreactive clones, consistent with antigenic imprinting. Since the crossreactivity analysis centred on spike protein, crossreactivity against other viral proteins was not assessed. Naive versus memory sequencing indicated the assay detects memory recall responses rather than primary responses primed during culture. The study was constrained by small numbers of patients and of tested TCRs.

Deep-resolution immunoSEQ TCR-beta sequencing was performed on DNA from uncultured naive and memory CD4+ T cells. From the authors' description of their analysis: Preprocessing removed nonproductive sequences and CDR3s not starting with C, not ending with F or W, or shorter than 7 amino acids. Cultured and uncultured naive and memory CD4+ repertoires were searched for previously identified spike- and CEF-reactive CDR3s. Pairwise Levenshtein distance, computed with the stringdist R package after three terminal residues were trimmed from each end, was used as the measure of CDR3 homology. TCRdb's version of the immuneACCESS table is confined to in-frame rearrangements and falls short of the full clone set. An unresolved V gene accounts for under half of the shortfall where checked; the remainder is of unknown origin. The DNA was the basis for D and trimming; V, J and clone size are from that table. Here the sample has 60,000 or so clones; about 94% occur a single time. Of the sample, 0.11% to 0.15% falls within the top ten clones.

A word on this clone: No cognate antigen has been identified for it. It has no much larger one-base neighbor in the sample; base qualities were not kept.

Source material: naive CD4+ T cells from PBMCs. The cell subset or site label of this sample denotes: naive CD4+ T cells isolated by negative enrichment. The chain employs TRBV11-2 and TRBJ2-7, with 7 central nucleotides matching TRBD2. This clonotype originated in a human donor in good health. The DNA is as follows: TGTGCCAGCAGCTTAGATGGCGGGAGAACGAGCGAGCAGTACTTC. This is translated as CASSLDGGRTSEQYF. Supplemented by the reference TRBV11-2 and TRBJ2-7 proteins around the CDR3, the complete variable domain is EAGVAQSPRYKIIEKRQSVAFWCNPISGHATLYWYQQILGQGPKLLIQFQNNGVVDDSQLPKDRFSAERLKGVDSTLKIQPAKLEDSAVYLCASSLDGGRTSEQYFGPGTRLTVT.